Sequencing of this T cell receptor (beta chain) was carried out in a study of blood T cells in healthy people across ages. Using a J-beta primer mix together with a sample-barcoded 5' primer, a second PCR was run for roughly 6 to 12 cycles. MiXCR was run by TCRdb on the 5' RACE reads, yielding one entry per CDR3 protein. The sample has about 380,000 distinct CDR3 sequences, 52% seen once; the top ten hold approximately 51%. V shed 0 bases and J shed 5 bases, with 8 bases lying between them. Germline V gene sequence: CDR1 SEHNR, CDR2 FQNEAQ (reference sequence). This CDR3 is 14 amino acids long. Sample: blood. The chain joins TRBV7-9 to TRBJ2-1; D is ambiguous. The source of this sequence is a man aged 55 to 69 in good health. DNA for the CDR3: TGTGCCAGCAGCTTAGCGAGGACGGACAATGAGCAGTTCTTC. Translating gives CASSLARTDNEQFF. The variable domain in full, with the rest retrieved from reference TRBV7-9 and TRBJ2-1, is DTGVSQNPRHKITKRGQNVTFRCDPISEHNRLYWYRQTLGQGPEFLTYFQNEAQLEKSRLLSDRFSAERPKGSFSTLEIQRTEQGDSAMYLCASSLARTDNEQFFGPGTRLTVL.